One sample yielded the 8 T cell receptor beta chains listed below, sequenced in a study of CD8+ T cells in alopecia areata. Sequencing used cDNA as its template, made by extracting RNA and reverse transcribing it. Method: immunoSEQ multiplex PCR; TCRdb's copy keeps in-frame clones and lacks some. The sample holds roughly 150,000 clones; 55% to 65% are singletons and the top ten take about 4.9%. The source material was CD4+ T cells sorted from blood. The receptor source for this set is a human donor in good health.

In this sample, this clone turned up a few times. CDR3 DNA: TGCAGCGTTTTAGCCCCCCGCCCTCCAATGAGCGAGTTCTTC. It encodes CSVLAPRPPMSEFF. The rearrangement joins TRBV29-1 to TRBJ2-1, with D hard to call. The CDR3 covers 14 residues. In germline, CDR1 is SQVTM, CDR2 ANQGSEA. V was trimmed by 5 bases and J by 14 bases, leaving 25 bases between them.

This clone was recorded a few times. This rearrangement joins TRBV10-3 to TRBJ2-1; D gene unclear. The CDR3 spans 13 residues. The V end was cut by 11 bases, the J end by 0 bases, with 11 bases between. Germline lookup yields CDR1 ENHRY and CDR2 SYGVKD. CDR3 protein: CAFATTSYNEQFF. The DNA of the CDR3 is TGTGCCTTCGCTACCACCTCCTACAATGAGCAGTTCTTC.

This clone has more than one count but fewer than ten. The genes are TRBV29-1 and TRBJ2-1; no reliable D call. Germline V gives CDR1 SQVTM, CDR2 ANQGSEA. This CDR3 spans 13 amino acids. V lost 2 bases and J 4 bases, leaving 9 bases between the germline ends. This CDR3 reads CSVERASYNEQFF. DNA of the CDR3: TGCAGCGTTGAAAGGGCCTCTTACAATGAGCAGTTCTTC.

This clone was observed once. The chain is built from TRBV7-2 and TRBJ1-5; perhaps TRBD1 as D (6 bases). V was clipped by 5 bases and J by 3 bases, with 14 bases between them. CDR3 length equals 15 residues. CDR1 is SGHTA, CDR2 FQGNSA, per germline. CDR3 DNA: TGTGCCAGCAGCCCACACAGGGCGAACAATCAGCCCCAGCATTTT. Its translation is CASSPHRANNQPQHF.

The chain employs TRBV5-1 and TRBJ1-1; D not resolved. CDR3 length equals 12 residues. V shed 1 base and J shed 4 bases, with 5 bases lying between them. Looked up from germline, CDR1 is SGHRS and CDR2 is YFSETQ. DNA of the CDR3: TGCGCCAGCAGCTTGTTGGGCACTGAAGCTTTCTTT. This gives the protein CASSLLGTEAFF.

The CDR3 here is CASSLKTGGANVLTF. CDR3 bases: TGTGCCAGCAGCTTGAAGACAGGGGGGGCCAACGTCCTGACTTTC. The rearrangement uses TRBV5-6 and TRBJ2-6; 7 bases are a match to TRBD1. The CDR3 runs 15 residues. The V segment lost 1 base and the J segment 4 bases; nucleotides outside the gene matches: 2. The germline gives CDR1 SGHDT, CDR2 YYEEEE.

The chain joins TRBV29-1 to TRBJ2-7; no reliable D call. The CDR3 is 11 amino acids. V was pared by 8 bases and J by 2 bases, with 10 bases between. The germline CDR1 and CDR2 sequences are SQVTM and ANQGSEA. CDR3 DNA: TGCAGCACAAGGGATGCCTACGAGCAGTACTTC. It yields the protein CSTRDAYEQYF.

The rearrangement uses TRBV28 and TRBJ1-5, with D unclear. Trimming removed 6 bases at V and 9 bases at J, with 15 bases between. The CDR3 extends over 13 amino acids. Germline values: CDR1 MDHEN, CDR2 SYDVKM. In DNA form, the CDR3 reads TGTGCCAGCAGCGTGATTACAGCGCGGCCCCAGCATTTT. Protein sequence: CASSVITARPQHF.